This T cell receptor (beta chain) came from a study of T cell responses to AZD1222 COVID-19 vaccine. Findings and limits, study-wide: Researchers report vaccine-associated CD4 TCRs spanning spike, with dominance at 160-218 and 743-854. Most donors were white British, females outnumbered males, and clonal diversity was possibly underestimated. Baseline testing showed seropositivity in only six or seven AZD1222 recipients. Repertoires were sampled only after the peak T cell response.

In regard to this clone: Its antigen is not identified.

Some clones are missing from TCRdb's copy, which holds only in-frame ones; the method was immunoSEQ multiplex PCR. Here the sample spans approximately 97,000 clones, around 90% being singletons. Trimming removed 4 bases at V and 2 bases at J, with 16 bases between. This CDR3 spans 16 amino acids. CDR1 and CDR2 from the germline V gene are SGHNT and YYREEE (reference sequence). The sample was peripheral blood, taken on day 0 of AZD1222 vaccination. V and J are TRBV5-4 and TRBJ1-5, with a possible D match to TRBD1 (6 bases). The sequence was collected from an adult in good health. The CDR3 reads CASSVGGGARNQPQHF. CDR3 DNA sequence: TGTGCCAGCAGCGTCGGAGGGGGGGCCCGCAATCAGCCCCAGCATTTT.